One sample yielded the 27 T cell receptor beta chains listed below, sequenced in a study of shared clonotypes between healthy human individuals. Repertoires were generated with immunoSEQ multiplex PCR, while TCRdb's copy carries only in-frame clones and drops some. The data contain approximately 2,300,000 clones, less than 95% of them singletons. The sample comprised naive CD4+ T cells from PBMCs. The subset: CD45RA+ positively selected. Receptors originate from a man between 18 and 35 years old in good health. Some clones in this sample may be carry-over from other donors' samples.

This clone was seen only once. The chain's CDR3 is CASRETWGVPYGYTF. The CDR3 nucleotides are TGTGCCAGCAGGGAAACATGGGGCGTCCCCTATGGCTACACCTTC. This chain links TRBV6-1 with TRBJ1-2, with a possible D match to TRBD1 (5 bases). The germline V gene has CDR1 MNHNS and CDR2 SASEGT. V lost 6 bases to trimming and J lost 4 bases, with 18 bases between them. There are 15 residues in the CDR3.

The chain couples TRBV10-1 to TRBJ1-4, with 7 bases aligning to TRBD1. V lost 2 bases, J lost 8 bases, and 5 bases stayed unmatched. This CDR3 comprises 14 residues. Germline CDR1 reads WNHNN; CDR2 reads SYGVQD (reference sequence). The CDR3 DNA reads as TGCGCCAGCAGTGAGGGGGGGACAGCCGAAAAACTGTTTTTT. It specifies CASSEGGTAEKLFF.

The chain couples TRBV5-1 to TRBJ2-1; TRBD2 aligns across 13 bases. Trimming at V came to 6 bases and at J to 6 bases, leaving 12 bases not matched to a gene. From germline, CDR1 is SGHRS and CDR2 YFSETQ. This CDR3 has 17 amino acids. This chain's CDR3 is CASIPTPTSGRGNEQFF. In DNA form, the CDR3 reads TGCGCCAGCATTCCGACCCCCACTAGCGGGAGGGGCAATGAGCAGTTCTTC.

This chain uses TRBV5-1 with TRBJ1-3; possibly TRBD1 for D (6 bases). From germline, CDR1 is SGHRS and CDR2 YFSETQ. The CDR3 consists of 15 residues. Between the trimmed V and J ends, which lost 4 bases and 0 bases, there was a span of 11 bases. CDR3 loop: CASSPGTTSGNTIYF. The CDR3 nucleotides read TGCGCCAGCAGCCCGGGGACAACCTCTGGAAACACCATATATTTT.

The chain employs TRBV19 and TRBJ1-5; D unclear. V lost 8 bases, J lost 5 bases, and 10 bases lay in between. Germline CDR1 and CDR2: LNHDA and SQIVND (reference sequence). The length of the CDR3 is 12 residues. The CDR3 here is CASLGLYQPQHF. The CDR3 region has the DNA TGTGCCAGTCTCGGGCTGTATCAGCCCCAGCATTTT.

CDR3 in DNA: TGTGCCAGTAGTCAAACCCACGGGAGCAAAGCTTTCTTT. It is translated as CASSQTHGSKAFF. V is TRBV19 and J is TRBJ1-1; D unclear. The CDR3 is 13 residues long. Trimming took 5 bases from V and 9 from J, leaving 16 bases between them. Germline V gives CDR1 LNHDA, CDR2 SQIVND (reference sequence).

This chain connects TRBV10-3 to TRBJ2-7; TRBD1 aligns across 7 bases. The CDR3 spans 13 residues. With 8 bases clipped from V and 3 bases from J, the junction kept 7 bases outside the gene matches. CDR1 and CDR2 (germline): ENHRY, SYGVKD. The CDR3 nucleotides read TGTGCCATCGCAAGACAGGGAAACTACGAGCAGTACTTC. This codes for CAIARQGNYEQYF.

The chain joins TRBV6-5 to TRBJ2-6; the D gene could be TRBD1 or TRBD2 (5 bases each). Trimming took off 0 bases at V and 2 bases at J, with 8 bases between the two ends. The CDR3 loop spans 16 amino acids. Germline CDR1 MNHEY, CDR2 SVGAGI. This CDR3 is CASSYSRGPGANVLTF. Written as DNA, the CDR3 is TGTGCCAGCAGTTACTCGAGGGGACCTGGGGCCAACGTCCTGACTTTC.

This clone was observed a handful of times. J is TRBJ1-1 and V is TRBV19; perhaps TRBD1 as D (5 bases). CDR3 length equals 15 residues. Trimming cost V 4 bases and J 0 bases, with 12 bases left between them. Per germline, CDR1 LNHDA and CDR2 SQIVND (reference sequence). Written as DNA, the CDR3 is TGTGCCAGTAGTACGTACAGGACAATGAACACTGAAGCTTTCTTT. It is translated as CASSTYRTMNTEAFF.

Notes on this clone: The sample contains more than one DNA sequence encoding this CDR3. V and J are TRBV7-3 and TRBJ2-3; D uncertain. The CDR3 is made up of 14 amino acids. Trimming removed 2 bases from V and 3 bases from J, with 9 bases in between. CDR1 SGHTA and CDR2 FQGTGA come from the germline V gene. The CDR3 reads CASSLLGGTDTQYF. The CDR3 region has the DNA TGTGCCAGCAGCTTACTAGGTGGAACAGATACGCAGTATTTT.

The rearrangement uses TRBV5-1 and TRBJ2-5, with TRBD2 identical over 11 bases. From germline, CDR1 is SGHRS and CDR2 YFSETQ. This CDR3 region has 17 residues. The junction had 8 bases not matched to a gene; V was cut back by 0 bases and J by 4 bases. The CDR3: CASSLGGTSGSRETQYF. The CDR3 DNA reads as TGCGCCAGCAGCTTGGGCGGTACTAGCGGGAGTAGAGAGACCCAGTACTTC.

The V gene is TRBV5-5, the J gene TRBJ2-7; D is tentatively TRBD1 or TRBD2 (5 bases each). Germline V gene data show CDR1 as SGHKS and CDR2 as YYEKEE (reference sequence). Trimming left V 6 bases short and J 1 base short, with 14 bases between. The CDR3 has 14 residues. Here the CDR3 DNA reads TGTGCCAGCACCACACGGGGCGGATCCTACGAGCAGTACTTC. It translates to CASTTRGGSYEQYF.

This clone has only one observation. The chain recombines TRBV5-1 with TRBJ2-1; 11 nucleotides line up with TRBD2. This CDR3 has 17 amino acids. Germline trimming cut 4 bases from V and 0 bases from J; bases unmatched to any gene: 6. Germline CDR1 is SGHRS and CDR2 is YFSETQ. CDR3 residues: CASSKGLAASSYNEQFF. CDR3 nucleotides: TGCGCCAGCAGCAAGGGACTAGCGGCCAGCTCCTACAATGAGCAGTTCTTC.

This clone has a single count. The CDR3 coding sequence is TGTGCCTGTATAGCGGGAAGTTCCTACAATGAGCAGTTCTTC. Translation: CACIAGSSYNEQFF. The rearrangement uses TRBV30 and TRBJ2-1; 8 positions agree with TRBD2. V trimming: 6 bases; J trimming: 1 base; junction bases outside the gene matches: 5. Germline loops: CDR1 GTSNPN, CDR2 SVGIG (reference sequence). CDR3 length: 14 residues.

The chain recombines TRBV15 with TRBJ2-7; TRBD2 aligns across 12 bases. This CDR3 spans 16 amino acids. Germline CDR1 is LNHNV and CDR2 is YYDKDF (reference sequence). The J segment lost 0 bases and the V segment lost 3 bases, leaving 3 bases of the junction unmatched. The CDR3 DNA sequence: TGTGCCACCAGCAGGCTACTAGCGGGAGGCTCCTACGAGCAGTACTTC. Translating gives CATSRLLAGGSYEQYF.

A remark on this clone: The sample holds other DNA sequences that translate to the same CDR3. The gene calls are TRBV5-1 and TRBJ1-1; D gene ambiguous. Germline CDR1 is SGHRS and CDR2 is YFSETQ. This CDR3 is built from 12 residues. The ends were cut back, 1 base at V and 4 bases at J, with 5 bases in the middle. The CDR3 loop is CASSLRGTEAFF. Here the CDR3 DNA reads TGCGCCAGCAGCTTGCGCGGCACTGAAGCTTTCTTT.

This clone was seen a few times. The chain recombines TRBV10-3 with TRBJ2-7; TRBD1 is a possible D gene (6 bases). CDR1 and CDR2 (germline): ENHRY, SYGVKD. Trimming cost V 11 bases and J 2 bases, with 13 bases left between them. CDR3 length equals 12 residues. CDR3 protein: CASRDTPYEQYF. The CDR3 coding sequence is TGTGCCTCCCGGGACACCCCCTACGAGCAGTACTTC.

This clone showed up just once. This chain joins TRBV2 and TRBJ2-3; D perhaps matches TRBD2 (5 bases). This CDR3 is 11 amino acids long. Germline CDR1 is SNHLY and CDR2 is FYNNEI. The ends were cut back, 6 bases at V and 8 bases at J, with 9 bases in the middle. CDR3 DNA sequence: TGTGCCAGCAGGGCTGAGGGTACGCAGTATTTT. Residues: CASRAEGTQYF.

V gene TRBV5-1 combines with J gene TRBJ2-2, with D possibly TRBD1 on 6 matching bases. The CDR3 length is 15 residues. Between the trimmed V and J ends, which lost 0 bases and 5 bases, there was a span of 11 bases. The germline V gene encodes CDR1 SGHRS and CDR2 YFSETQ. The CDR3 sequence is CASSLAGHLTGELFF. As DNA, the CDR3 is TGCGCCAGCAGCTTGGCGGGACACCTAACCGGGGAGCTGTTTTTT.

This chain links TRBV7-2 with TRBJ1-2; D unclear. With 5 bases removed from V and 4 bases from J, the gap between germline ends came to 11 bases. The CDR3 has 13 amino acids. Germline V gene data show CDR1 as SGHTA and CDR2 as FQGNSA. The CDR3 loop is CASSPRPTYGYTF. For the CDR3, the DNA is TGTGCCAGCAGCCCCCGGCCGACCTATGGCTACACCTTC.

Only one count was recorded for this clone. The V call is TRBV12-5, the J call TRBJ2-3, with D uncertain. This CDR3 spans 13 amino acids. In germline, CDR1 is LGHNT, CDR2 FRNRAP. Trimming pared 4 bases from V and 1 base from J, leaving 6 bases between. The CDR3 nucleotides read TGTGCTAGTGGTTCTATGGGCACAGATACGCAGTATTTT. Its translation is CASGSMGTDTQYF. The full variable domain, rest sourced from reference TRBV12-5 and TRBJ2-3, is DARVTQTPRHKVTEMGQEVTMRCQPILGHNTVFWYRQTMMQGLELLAYFRNRAPLDDSGMPKDRFSAEMPDATLATLKIQPSEPRDSAVYFCASGSMGTDTQYFGPGTRLTVL.

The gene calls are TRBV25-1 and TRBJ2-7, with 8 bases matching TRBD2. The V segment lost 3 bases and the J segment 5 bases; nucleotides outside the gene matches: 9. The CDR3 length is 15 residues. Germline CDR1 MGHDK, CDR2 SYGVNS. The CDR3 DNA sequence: TGTGCCAGCAGTGATTCCGGGAGGGTATGGGACGAGCAGTACTTC. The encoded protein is CASSDSGRVWDEQYF.

The CDR3 loop is CASSTDSNYGYTF. CDR3 nucleotide sequence: TGTGCCAGCAGTACAGACAGTAACTATGGCTACACCTTC. The J gene is TRBJ1-2, the V gene TRBV11-2, with a tentative D call TRBD1 (5 bases). V was shortened by 6 bases and J by 1 base, with 9 bases between the two germline ends. The CDR3 is 13 amino acids. CDR1 is SGHAT and CDR2 is FQNNGV in the germline V gene.

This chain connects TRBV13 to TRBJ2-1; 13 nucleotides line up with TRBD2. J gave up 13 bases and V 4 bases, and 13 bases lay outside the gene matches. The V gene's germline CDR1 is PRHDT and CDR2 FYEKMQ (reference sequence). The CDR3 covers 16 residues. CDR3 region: CASSSRGLAGEVVQFF. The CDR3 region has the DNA TGTGCCAGCAGCTCGAGAGGACTAGCGGGGGAGGTGGTTCAGTTCTTC.

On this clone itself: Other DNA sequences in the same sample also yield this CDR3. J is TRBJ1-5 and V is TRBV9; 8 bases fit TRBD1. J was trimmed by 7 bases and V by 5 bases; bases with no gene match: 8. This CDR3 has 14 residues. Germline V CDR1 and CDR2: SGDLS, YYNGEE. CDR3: CASSATGGGQPQHF. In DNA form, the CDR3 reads TGTGCCAGCAGTGCAACAGGGGGTGGGCAGCCCCAGCATTTT.

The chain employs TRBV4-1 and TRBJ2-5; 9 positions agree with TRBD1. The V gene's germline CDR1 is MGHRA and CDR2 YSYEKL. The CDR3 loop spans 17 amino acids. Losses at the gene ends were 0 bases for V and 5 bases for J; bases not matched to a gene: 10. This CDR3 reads CASSQDLGTGRTETQYF. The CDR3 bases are TGCGCCAGCAGCCAAGATCTTGGGACAGGGAGAACGGAGACCCAGTACTTC.

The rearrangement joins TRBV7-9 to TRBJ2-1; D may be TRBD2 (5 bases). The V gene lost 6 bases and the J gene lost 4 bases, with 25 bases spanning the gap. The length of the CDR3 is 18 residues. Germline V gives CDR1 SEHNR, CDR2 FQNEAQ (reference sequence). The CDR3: CASSLGRRSGKRYNEQFF. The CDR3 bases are TGTGCCAGCAGTCTCGGAAGGCGGTCCGGGAAACGGTACAATGAGCAGTTCTTC. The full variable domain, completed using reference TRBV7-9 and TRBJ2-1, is DTGVSQNPRHKITKRGQNVTFRCDPISEHNRLYWYRQTLGQGPEFLTYFQNEAQLEKSRLLSDRFSAERPKGSFSTLEIQRTEQGDSAMYLCASSLGRRSGKRYNEQFFGPGTRLTVL.